The 6 T cell receptor beta chains presented below share a single source sample, sequenced in a study of metastatic and nonmetastatic thyroid tumors. No treatment had been given to any patient before thyroid surgery. TCRdb re-analyzed the PCR reads through MiXCR. Of more than 20,000 clones listed, approximately 13% were seen once; the top ten hold around 5.1%. Source material: blood. These receptor sequences come from a female donor with papillary thyroid cancer or a benign thyroid nodule (not recorded which). Some clones in this sample may be carry-over from other donors' samples.

This clone appeared many times. Other DNA sequences in this specimen translate into the identical CDR3. V usage is TRBV6-4 and J usage is TRBJ2-3, with D unclear. V lost 0 bases, J lost 6 bases, and 13 bases lay in between. Germline V CDR1 and CDR2: MRHNA, SNTAGT. This CDR3 has 15 residues. This CDR3 is CASSDSADLGDTQYF. In nucleotides, the CDR3 is TGTGCCAGCAGTGACTCGGCCGACCTCGGGGATACGCAGTATTTT.

Ten or more counts support this clone. This sequence joins TRBV20-1 and TRBJ1-3; 9 positions agree with TRBD1. Per the germline V gene, CDR1 is DFQATT and CDR2 is SNEGSKA (reference sequence). Trimming removed 5 bases from V and 0 bases from J; junction bases left unmatched: 5. The CDR3 covers 15 residues. CDR3 nucleotide sequence: TGCAGTGCTTGGGACAGGGACCCCTCTGGAAACACCATATATTTT. Amino acids: CSAWDRDPSGNTIYF.

The sample holds many counts of this clone. The chain is built from TRBV18 and TRBJ2-2; no firm D call. V was shortened by 6 bases and J by 6 bases, with 5 bases between the two germline ends. The CDR3 runs 11 residues. Germline V gene data show CDR1 as KGHSH and CDR2 as LQKENI. The CDR3 loop reads CASSLAGELFF. The CDR3 DNA reads as TGTGCCAGCTCGCTCGCCGGGGAGCTGTTTTTT.

This clone was observed many times. J is TRBJ1-5 and V is TRBV6-2 or TRBV6-3; the match to TRBD1 covers 9 bases. The germline V gene has CDR1 MNHEY and CDR2 SVGEGT. The V segment lost 0 bases and the J segment 2 bases; nucleotides outside the gene matches: 2. The CDR3 is made up of 16 amino acids. The CDR3 sequence is CASSYSGQGRNQPQHF. DNA for the CDR3: TGTGCCAGCAGTTACTCAGGACAGGGGCGCAATCAGCCCCAGCATTTT.

Many counts were recorded for this clone. The rearrangement joins TRBV6-5 to TRBJ2-5; D unclear. V was shortened by 0 bases and J by 1 base, with 6 bases between the two germline ends. Germline V gene sequence: CDR1 MNHEY, CDR2 SVGAGI. The CDR3 is made up of 14 amino acids. CDR3 sequence: CASSYSSSQETQYF. For the CDR3, the DNA is TGTGCCAGCAGTTACTCTTCTAGCCAAGAGACCCAGTACTTC.

This clone showed up many times. The genes are TRBV7-6 and TRBJ2-3; D remains unclear. V lost 5 bases and J 0 bases, leaving 6 bases between the germline ends. This CDR3 comprises 13 residues. CDR1 and CDR2 from the germline V gene are SGHVS and FNYEAQ. In DNA, the CDR3 is TGTGCCAGCAGCCGGATTAGCACAGATACGCAGTATTTT. Encoded protein: CASSRISTDTQYF.